The 8 T cell receptor beta chains below come from one sample, sequenced in a study of OX40 agonist ivuxolimab in advanced cancers. Here immunoSEQ multiplex PCR was the method, and the copy in TCRdb shows in-frame clones only, minus some. The table records over 60,000 clones, approximately 91% of them present only once. The source was CD4+ or CD8+ T cells sorted from blood, collected in a trial of the OX40 agonist ivuxolimab. The receptors were gathered from an adult with an advanced solid tumor such as melanoma, head and neck, liver or kidney cancer.

This chain uses TRBV27 with TRBJ1-4; D is ambiguous. Deletions cut 1 base from V and 8 bases from J, with 14 bases between. The CDR3 has 15 residues. CDR1 is MNHEY, CDR2 SMNVEV, per germline (reference sequence). This chain's CDR3 is CASSLFRDPGEKLFF. The DNA of the CDR3 is TGTGCCAGCAGTTTATTCCGCGACCCTGGGGAAAAACTGTTTTTT.

The chain uses TRBV29-1 and TRBJ2-5; the D call may be TRBD1 or TRBD2 (5 bases each). Germline V gene sequence: CDR1 SQVTM, CDR2 ANQGSEA. The CDR3 runs 14 residues. V gave up 4 bases and J gave up 1 base, with 13 bases separating them. The DNA for the CDR3 is TGCAGCGTTGTTACAGGAGGATTCCAAGAGACCCAGTACTTC. Translated: CSVVTGGFQETQYF.

This chain joins TRBV27 and TRBJ1-4; D uncertain. The CDR3 totals 14 residues. Germline V CDR1 and CDR2: MNHEY, SMNVEV (reference sequence). With 4 bases removed from V and 8 bases from J, the gap between germline ends came to 14 bases. In DNA form, the CDR3 reads TGTGCCAGCAGTTCTACGGACTTGGGGGAAAAACTGTTTTTT. Encoded protein: CASSSTDLGEKLFF.

The J gene is TRBJ2-2, the V gene TRBV7-9, with D possibly being TRBD1 (6 bases). The CDR3 contains 11 residues. Between the trimmed V and J ends, which lost 6 bases and 15 bases, there was a span of 14 bases. Germline V gene lookup returns CDR1 SEHNR and CDR2 FQNEAQ (reference sequence). The CDR3 DNA reads TGTGCCAGCAGTTTACAGGGAAAGGTGTTTTTT. This gives the protein CASSLQGKVFF.

This clone was detected only once. V and J are TRBV5-1 and TRBJ1-2, with D perhaps TRBD1 (6 bases). Germline V gene sequence: CDR1 SGHRS, CDR2 YFSETQ. The CDR3 sequence is 12 residues long. V lost 4 bases and J lost 6, with 10 bases in between. CDR3 coding DNA: TGCGCCAGCAGCCGGACAGCCGATGGCTACACCTTC. Amino acid sequence: CASSRTADGYTF.

The CDR3 sequence: CASSSTGTGATEAFF. The CDR3 nucleotides read TGTGCCAGCAGCTCTACCGGGACAGGGGCCACTGAAGCTTTCTTT. The chain uses TRBV7-9 and TRBJ1-1, with 10 bases lining up with TRBD1. This CDR3 has 15 residues. Germline CDR1 is SEHNR and CDR2 is FQNEAQ (reference sequence). The ends lost 4 bases at V and 4 bases at J; junction bases unmatched: 6.

V usage is TRBV7-2 and J usage is TRBJ2-3, with D unclear. The germline V gene has CDR1 SGHTA and CDR2 FQGNSA. Trimming stripped 8 bases from V and 3 bases from J, with 15 bases between. This CDR3 is 14 amino acids long. DNA of the CDR3: TGTGCCAGCGGCGGCCCTCTATGGACAGATACGCAGTATTTT. Translating gives CASGGPLWTDTQYF.

The rearrangement joins TRBV2 to TRBJ2-7; 8 bases are a match to TRBD2. V shed 1 base and J 5 bases; nucleotides not matched to a gene: 10. The germline V gene encodes CDR1 SNHLY and CDR2 FYNNEI. The CDR3 runs 16 residues. CDR3 region: CASSEGPAGVKNEQYF. In nucleotides, the CDR3 is TGTGCCAGCAGTGAAGGGCCAGCGGGAGTTAAGAACGAGCAGTACTTC.